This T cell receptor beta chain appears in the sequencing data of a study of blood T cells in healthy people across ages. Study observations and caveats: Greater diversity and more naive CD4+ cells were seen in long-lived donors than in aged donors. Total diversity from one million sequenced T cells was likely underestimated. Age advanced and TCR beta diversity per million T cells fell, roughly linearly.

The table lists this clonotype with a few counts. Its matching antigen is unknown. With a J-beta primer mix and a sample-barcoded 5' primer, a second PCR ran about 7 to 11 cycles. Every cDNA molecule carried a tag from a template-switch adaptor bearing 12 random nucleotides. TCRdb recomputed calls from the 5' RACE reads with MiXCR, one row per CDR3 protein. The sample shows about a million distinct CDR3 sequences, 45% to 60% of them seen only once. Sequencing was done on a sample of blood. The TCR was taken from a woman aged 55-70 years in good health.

Here the CDR3 DNA reads TGTGCCAGCAGGTTGACAGGAGACTATGGCTACACCTTC. Its translation is CASRLTGDYGYTF. The chain recombines TRBV27 with TRBJ1-2; weak D call: TRBD1 (6 bases). The ends were cut back, 6 bases at V and 3 bases at J, with 11 bases in the middle. This CDR3 contains 13 residues. Germline V gene lookup returns CDR1 MNHEY and CDR2 SMNVEV (reference sequence).